This TCR beta chain was obtained from a study of cytomegalovirus exposure and HLA in healthy donors. General study results and limits: Both high specificity and high sensitivity reportedly marked the classifier's diagnosis of cytomegalovirus status. A later analysis linked a missense DCLRE1C variant to TCR beta V- and J-gene trimming. One cluster of highly shared sequence variants probably arose as a sequencing artifact.

Healthy bone marrow donors formed the donor group. Both 60 Vbeta primers and 13 Jbeta primers went into the PCR. Assay used: immunoSEQ multiplex PCR; TCRdb lists only in-frame clones, some missing. This sample yields 110,000 or so clones, of which 77% are seen a single time; approximately 6.3% belongs to the top ten. This clone was observed a single time. Its antigen is unidentified. The CDR3 covers 14 residues. V was trimmed by 5 bases and J by 3 bases, leaving 14 bases between them. Germline assignment: CDR1 MNHEY and CDR2 SMNVEV (reference sequence). This receptor was obtained from a man aged 18 to 29 in good health and CMV-seropositive. V and J are TRBV27 and TRBJ2-7; D not certain. Sequences were obtained from PBMCs. The CDR3 is CASSRQSDLYEQYF. CDR3 in DNA: TGTGCCAGCAGTAGGCAGAGCGACCTCTACGAGCAGTACTTC.